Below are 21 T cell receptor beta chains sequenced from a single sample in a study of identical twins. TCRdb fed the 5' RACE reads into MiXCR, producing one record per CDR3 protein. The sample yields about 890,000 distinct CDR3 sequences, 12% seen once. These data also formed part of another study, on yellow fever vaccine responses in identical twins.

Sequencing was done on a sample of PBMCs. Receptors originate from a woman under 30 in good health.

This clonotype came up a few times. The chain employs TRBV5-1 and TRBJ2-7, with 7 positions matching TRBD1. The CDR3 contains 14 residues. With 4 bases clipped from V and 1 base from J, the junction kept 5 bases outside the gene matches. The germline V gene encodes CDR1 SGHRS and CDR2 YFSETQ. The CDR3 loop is CASSERGQSYEQYF. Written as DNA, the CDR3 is TGCGCCAGCAGCGAACGGGGACAGTCCTACGAGCAGTACTTC.

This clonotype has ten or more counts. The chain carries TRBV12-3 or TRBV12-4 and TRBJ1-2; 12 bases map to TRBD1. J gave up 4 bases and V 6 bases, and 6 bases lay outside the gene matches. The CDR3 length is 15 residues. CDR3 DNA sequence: TGTGCCAGCAGACCCGGGACAGGGGGCAGCTATGGCTACACCTTC. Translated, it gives CASRPGTGGSYGYTF.

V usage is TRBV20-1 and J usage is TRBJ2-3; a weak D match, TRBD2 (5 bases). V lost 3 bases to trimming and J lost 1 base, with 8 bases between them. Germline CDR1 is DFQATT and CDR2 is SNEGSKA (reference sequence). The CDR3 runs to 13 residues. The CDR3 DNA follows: TGCAGTGCTAGTGTGGAGGGCACAGATACGCAGTATTTT. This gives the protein CSASVEGTDTQYF.

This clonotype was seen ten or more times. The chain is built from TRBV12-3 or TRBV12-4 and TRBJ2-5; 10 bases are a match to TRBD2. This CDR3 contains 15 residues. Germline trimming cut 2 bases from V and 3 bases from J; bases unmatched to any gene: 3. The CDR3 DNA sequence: TGTGCCAGCAGTTTATCCAGCGGGGGGGAAGAGACCCAGTACTTC. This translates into CASSLSSGGEETQYF.

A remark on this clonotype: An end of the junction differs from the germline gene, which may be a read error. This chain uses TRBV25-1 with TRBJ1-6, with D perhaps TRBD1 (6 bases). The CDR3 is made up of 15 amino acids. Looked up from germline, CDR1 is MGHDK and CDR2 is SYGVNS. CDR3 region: CASSGGGLGNSPLQF. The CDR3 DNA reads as TGTGCCAGCAGTGGCGGGGGCCTTGGGAATTCACCCCTCCAGTTT.

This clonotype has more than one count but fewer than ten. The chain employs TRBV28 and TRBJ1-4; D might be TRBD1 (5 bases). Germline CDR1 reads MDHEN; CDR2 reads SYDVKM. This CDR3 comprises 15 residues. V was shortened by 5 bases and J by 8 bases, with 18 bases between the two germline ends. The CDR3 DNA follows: TGTGCCAGCAGTCCCCGGCCTCGTGGGGACGAAAAACTGTTTTTT. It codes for CASSPRPRGDEKLFF.

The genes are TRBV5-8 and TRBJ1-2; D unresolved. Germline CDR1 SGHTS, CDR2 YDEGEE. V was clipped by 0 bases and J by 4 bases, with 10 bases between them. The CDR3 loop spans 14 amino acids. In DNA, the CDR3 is TGTGCCAGCAGCTTGGACGGACCGGTCTATGGCTACACCTTC. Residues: CASSLDGPVYGYTF.

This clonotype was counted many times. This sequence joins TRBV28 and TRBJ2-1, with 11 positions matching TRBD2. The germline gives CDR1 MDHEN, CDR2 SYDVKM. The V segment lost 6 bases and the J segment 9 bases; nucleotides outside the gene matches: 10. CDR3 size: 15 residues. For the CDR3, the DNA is TGTGCCAGCAGATCCACTAGCGGGAGTAGCGGTGAGCAGTTCTTC. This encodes CASRSTSGSSGEQFF. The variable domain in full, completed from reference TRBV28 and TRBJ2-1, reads DVKVTQSSRYLVKRTGEKVFLECVQDMDHENMFWYRQDPGLGLRLIYFSYDVKMKEKGDIPEGYSVSREKKERFSLILESASTNQTSMYLCASRSTSGSSGEQFFGPGTRLTVL.

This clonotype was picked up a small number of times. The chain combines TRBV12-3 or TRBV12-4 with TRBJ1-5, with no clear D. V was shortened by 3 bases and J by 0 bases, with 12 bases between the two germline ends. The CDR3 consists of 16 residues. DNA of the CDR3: TGTGCCAGCAGTTTGGGCGGGCAGTATAGCAATCAGCCCCAGCATTTT. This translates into CASSLGGQYSNQPQHF.

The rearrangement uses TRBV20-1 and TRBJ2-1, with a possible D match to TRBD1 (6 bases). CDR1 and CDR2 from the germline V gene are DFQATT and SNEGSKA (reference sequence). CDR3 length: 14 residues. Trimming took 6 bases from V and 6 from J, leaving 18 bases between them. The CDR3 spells CSANPQGRLNEQFF. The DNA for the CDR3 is TGCAGTGCCAACCCCCAGGGGCGTCTCAATGAGCAGTTCTTC.

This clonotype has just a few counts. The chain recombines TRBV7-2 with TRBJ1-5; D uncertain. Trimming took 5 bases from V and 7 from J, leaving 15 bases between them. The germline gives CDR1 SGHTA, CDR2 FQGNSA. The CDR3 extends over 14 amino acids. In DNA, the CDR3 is TGTGCCAGCAGCCCCACCCATGGCGGCCAGCCCCAGCATTTT. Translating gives CASSPTHGGQPQHF.

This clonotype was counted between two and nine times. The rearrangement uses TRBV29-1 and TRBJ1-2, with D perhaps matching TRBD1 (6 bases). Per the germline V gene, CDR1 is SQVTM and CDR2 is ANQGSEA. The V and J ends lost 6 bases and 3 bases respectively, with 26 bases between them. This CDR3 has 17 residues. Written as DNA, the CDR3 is TGCAGCGTCCCAAGGGGAGGTCTGTACAGGGCGGACTATGGCTACACCTTC. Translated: CSVPRGGLYRADYGYTF.

In nucleotides, the CDR3 is TGCAGTGCTAGCCCTAGCTACGAGCAGTACTTC. Translated: CSASPSYEQYF. The chain has TRBV20-1 and TRBJ2-7; unclear D gene. V was shortened by 3 bases and J by 3 bases, with 6 bases between the two germline ends. In germline, CDR1 is DFQATT, CDR2 SNEGSKA (reference sequence). There are 11 residues in the CDR3.

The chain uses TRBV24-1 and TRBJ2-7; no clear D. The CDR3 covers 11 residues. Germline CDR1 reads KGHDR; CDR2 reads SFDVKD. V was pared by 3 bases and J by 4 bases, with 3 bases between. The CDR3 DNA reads TGTGCCACCAGTGATATGTACGAGCAGTACTTC. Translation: CATSDMYEQYF.

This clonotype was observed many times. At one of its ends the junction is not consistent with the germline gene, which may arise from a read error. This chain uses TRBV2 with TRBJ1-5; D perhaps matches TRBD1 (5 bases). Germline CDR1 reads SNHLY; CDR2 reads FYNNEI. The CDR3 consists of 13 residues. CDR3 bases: TGCGCCAGCAGCGGGGGGAGCAATCAGCCCCAGCATTTT. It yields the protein CASSGGSNQPQHF.

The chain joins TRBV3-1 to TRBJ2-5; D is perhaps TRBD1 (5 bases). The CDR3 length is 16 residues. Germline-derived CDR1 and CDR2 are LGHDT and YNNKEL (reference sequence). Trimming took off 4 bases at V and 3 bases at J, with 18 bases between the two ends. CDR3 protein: CASSRRMTEHKETQYF. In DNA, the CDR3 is TGTGCCAGCAGCCGTCGCATGACAGAACACAAAGAGACCCAGTACTTC.

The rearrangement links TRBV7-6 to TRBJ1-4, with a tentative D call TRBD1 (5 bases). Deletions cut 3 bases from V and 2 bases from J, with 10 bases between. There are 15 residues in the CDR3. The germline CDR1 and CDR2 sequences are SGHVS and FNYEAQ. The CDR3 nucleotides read TGTGCCAGCAGCTTTAGGGGTTGGACTAATGAAAAACTGTTTTTT. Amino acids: CASSFRGWTNEKLFF.

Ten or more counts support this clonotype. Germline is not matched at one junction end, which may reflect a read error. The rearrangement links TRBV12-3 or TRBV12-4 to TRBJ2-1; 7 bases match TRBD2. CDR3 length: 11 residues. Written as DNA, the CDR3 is TGTGCCAGCAGCTTAGCGGGTGAGCAGTTCTTC. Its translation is CASSLAGEQFF.

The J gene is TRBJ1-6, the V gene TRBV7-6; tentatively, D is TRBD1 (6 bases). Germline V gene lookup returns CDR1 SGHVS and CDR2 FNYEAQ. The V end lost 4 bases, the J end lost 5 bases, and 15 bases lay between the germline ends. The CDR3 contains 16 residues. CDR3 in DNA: TGTGCCAGCAGCTGGTCCAGGGGAGAGGATAATTCACCCCTCCACTTT. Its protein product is CASSWSRGEDNSPLHF.

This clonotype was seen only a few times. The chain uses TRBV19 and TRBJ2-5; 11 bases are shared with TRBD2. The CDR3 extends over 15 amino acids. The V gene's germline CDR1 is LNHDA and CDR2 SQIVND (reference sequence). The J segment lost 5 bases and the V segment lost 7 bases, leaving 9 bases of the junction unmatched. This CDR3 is CASTSLAGGMETQYF. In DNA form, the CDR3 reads TGTGCCAGTACCTCGCTAGCGGGAGGAATGGAGACCCAGTACTTC.

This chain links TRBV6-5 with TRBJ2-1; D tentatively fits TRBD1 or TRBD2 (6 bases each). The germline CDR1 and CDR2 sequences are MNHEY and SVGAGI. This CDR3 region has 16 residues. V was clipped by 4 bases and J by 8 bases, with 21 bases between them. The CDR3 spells CASSSWPTRGVYEQFF. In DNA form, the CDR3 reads TGTGCCAGCAGTTCCTGGCCTACTAGGGGGGTTTATGAGCAGTTCTTC.